This T cell receptor (beta chain) appears in the sequencing data of a study of T-cell memory formation after mild COVID-19. Germline CDR1 and CDR2: MGHRA and YSYEKL. The CDR3 runs to 15 residues. Trimming pared 0 bases from V and 5 bases from J, leaving 11 bases between. Each CDR3 protein is one row after TCRdb ran MiXCR on the 5' RACE reads. The table includes fewer than 250,000 distinct CDR3 sequences, 15% detected once. Sequences were obtained from PBMCs or a T cell subset sorted from them (not recorded which). The V call is TRBV4-1, the J call TRBJ1-5, with unresolved D. The origin of this receptor is an adult woman who had mild COVID-19 (a few samples of this study predate the infection). Cell type and time point are not known. The CDR3 spells CASSQDRGPHQPQHF. The CDR3, as DNA: TGCGCCAGCAGCCAAGATAGAGGGCCCCATCAGCCCCAGCATTTT.